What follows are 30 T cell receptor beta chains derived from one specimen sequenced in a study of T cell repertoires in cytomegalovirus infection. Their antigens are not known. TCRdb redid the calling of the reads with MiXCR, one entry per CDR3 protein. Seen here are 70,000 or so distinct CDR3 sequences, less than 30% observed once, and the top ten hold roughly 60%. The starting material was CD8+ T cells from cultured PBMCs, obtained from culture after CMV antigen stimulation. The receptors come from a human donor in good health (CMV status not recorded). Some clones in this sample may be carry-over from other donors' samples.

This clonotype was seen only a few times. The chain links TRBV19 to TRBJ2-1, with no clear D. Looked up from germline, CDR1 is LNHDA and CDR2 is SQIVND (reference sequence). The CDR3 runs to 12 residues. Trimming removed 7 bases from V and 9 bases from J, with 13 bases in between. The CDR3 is CASTTGAAEQFF. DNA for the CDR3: TGTGCCAGTACCACGGGTGCGGCTGAGCAGTTCTTC.

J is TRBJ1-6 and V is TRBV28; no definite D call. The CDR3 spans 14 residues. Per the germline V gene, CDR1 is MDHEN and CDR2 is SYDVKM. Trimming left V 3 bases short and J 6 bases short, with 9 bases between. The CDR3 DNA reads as TGTGCCAGCAGTTTCTCTGACACTAATTCACCCCTCCACTTT. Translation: CASSFSDTNSPLHF.

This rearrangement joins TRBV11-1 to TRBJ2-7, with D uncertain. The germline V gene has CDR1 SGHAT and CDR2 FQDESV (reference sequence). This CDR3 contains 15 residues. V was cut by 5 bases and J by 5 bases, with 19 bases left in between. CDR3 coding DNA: TGTGCCAGCAGCCTTCTAGAAAGGGCTTTACACGAGCAGTACTTC. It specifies CASSLLERALHEQYF.

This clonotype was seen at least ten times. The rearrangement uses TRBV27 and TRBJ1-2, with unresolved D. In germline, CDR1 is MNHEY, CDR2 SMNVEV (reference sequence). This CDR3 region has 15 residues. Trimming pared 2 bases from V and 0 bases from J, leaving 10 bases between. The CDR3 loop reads CASSLSPTTNYGYTF. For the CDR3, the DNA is TGTGCCAGCAGTTTAAGTCCGACCACTAACTATGGCTACACCTTC.

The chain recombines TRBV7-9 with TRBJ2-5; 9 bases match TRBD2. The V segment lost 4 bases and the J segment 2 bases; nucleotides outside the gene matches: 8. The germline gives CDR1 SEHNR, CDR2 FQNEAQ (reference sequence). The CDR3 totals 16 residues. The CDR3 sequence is CASSSLLAGTQETQYF. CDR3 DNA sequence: TGTGCCAGCAGCTCCCTCCTAGCGGGGACTCAAGAGACCCAGTACTTC.

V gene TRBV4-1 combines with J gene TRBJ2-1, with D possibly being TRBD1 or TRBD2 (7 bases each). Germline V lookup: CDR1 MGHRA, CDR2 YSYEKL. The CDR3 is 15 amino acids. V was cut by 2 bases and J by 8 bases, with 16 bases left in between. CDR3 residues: CASSQHDREGDEQFF. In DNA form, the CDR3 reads TGCGCCAGCAGCCAACACGACAGGGAGGGAGATGAGCAGTTCTTC.

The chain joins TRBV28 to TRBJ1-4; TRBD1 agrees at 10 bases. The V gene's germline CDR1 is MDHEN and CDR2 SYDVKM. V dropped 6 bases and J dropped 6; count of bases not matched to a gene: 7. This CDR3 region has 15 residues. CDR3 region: CASSTDRGQDEKLFF. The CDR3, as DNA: TGTGCCAGCAGCACCGACAGGGGGCAAGATGAAAAACTGTTTTTT.

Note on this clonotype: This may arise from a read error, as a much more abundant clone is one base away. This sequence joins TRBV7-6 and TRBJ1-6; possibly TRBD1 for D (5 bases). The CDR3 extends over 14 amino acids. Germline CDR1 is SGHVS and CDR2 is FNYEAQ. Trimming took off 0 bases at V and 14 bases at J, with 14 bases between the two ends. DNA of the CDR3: TGTGCCAGCAGCTTAGCCGGGGGAGAGTCAACCCTCCACTTT. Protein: CASSLAGGESTLHF.

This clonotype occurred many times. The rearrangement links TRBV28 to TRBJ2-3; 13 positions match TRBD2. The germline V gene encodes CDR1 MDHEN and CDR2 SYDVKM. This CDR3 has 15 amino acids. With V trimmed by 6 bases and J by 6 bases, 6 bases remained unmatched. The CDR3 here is CASSVLAGGVDTQYF. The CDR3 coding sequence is TGTGCCAGCAGCGTACTAGCGGGGGGGGTGGATACGCAGTATTTT.

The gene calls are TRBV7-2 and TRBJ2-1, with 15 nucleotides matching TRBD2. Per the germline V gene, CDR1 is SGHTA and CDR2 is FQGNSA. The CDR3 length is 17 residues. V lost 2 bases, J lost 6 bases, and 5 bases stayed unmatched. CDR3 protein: CASSLLGLAGGVNEQFF. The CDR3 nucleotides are TGTGCCAGCAGCTTACTGGGACTAGCGGGAGGAGTCAATGAGCAGTTCTTC.

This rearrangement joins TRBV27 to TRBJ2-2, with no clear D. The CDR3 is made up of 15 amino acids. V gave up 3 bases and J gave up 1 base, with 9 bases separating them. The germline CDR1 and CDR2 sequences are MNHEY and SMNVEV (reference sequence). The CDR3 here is CASSFGTQNTGELFF. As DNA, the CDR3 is TGTGCCAGCAGTTTCGGAACTCAGAACACCGGGGAGCTGTTTTTT.

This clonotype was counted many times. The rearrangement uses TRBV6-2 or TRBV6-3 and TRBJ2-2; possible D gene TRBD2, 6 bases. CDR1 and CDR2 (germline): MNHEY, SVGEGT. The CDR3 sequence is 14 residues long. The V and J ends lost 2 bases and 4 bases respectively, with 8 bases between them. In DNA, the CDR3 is TGTGCCAGCAGTTACGGGGGGTCCACCGGGGAGCTGTTTTTT. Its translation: CASSYGGSTGELFF.

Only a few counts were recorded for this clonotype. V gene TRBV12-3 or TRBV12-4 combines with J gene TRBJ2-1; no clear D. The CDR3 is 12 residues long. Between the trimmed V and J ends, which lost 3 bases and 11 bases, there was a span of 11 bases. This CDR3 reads CASSFGQGQQFF. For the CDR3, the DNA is TGTGCCAGCAGTTTTGGGCAAGGACAGCAGTTCTTC.

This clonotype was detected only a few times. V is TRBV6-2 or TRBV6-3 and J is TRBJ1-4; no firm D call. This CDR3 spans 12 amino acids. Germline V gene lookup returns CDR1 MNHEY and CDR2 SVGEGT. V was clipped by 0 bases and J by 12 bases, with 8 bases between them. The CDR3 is CASSYSRTELFF. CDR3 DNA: TGTGCCAGCAGTTACTCAAGGACGGAACTGTTTTTT.

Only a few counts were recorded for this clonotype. The CDR3 coding sequence is TGCAGCGTTGAGTCGAAGGAGGGGGGAGTTAACTATGGCTACACCTTC. It translates to CSVESKEGGVNYGYTF. The V gene is TRBV29-1, the J gene TRBJ1-2, with D maybe TRBD1 (6 bases). The CDR3 runs to 16 residues. CDR1 and CDR2 (germline): SQVTM, ANQGSEA. Between the trimmed V and J ends, which lost 3 bases and 1 base, there was a span of 18 bases.

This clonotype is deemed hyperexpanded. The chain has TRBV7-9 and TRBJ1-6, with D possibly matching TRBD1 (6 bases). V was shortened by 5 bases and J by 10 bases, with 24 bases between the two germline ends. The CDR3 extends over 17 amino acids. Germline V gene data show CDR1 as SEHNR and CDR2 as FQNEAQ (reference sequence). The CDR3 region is CASSDHSLAGASSPLHF. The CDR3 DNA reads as TGTGCCAGCAGCGACCACTCACTAGCGGGGGCGAGCTCACCCCTCCACTTT.

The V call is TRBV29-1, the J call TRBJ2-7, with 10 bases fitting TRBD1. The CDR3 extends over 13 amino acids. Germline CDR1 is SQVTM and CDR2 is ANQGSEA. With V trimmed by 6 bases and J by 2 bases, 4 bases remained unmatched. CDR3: CSVRTGGTYEQYF. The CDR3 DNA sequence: TGCAGCGTGCGGACAGGGGGGACCTACGAGCAGTACTTC.

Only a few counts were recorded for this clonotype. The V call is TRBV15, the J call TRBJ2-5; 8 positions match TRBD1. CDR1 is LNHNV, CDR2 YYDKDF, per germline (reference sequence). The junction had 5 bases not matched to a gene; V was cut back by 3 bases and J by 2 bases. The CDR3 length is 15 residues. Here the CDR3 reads CATSSRWTGQETQYF. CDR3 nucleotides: TGTGCCACCAGCAGCCGGTGGACAGGGCAAGAGACCCAGTACTTC.

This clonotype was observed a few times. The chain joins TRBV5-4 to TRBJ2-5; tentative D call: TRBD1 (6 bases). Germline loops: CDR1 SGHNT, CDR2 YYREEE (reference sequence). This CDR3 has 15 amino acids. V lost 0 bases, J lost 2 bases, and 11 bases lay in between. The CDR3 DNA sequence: TGTGCCAGCAGCTTGGTTATAGGGGGACAAGAGACCCAGTACTTC. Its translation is CASSLVIGGQETQYF.

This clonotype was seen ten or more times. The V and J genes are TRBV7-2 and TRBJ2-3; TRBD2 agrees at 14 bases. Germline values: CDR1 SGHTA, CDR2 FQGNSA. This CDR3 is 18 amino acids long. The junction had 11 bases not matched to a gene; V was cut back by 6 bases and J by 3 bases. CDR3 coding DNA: TGTGCCAGCAGAACGGGACTAGCGGGAGTAAGGAGGACAGATACGCAGTATTTT. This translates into CASRTGLAGVRRTDTQYF.

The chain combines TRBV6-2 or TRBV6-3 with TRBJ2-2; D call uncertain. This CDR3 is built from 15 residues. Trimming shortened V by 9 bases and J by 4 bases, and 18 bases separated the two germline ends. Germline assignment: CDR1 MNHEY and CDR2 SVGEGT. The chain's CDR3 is CASLSSTLGTGELFF. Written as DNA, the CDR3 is TGTGCCAGTCTATCTTCCACGTTGGGCACCGGGGAGCTGTTTTTT.

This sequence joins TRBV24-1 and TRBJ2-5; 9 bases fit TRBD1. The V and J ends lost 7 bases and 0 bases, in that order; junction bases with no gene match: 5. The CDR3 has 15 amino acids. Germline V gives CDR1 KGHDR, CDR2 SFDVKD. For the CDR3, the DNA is TGTGCCACCAGCCGCCGGGACAGGGACCAAGAGACCCAGTACTTC. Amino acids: CATSRRDRDQETQYF.

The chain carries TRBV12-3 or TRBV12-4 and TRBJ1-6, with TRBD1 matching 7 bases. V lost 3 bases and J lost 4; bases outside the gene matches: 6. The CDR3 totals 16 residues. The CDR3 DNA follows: TGTGCCAGCAGTTTCTTTCCGGGACAGTATAATTCACCCCTCCACTTT. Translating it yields CASSFFPGQYNSPLHF.

CDR3 loop: CASSSRDYNEQFF. DNA of the CDR3: TGTGCCAGCAGTAGCCGGGACTACAATGAGCAGTTCTTC. The V and J genes are TRBV6-2 or TRBV6-3 and TRBJ2-1; D is possibly TRBD2 (5 bases). The germline V and J ends were trimmed by 5 bases and 3 bases, with 8 bases remaining between them. CDR1 is MNHEY and CDR2 is SVGEGT in the germline V gene. The CDR3 runs 13 residues.

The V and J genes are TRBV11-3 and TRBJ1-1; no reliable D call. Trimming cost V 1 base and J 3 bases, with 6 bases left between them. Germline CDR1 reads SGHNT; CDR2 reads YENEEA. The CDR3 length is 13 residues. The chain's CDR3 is CASSLAWDTEAFF. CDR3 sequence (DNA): TGTGCCAGCAGCTTAGCCTGGGACACTGAAGCTTTCTTT.

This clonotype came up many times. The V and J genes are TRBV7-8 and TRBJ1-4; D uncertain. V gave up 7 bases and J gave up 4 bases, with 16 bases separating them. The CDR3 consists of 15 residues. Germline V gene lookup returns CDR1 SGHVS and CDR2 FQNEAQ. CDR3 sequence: CASKETGQVNEKLFF. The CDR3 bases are TGTGCCAGCAAAGAGACGGGTCAGGTTAATGAAAAACTGTTTTTT.

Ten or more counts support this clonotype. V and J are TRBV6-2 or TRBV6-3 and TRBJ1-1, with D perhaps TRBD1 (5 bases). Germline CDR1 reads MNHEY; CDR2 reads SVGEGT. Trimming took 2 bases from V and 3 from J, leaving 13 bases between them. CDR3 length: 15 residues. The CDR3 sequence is CASSYVGRADTEAFF. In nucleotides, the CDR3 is TGTGCCAGCAGTTACGTCGGCAGGGCGGACACTGAAGCTTTCTTT.

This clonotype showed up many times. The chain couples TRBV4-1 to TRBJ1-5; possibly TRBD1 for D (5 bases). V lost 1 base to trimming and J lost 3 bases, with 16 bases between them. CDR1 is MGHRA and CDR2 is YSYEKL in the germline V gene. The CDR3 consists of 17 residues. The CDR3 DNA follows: TGCGCCAGCAGCCAAGGCCACTACGGACACGACAATCAGCCCCAGCATTTT. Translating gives CASSQGHYGHDNQPQHF.

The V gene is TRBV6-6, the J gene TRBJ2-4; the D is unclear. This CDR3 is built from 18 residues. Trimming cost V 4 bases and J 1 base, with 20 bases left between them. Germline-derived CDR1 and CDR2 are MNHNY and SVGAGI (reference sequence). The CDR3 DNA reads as TGTGCCAGCAGTTTCCACCTCGACGGTCGGGCGGCCAAAAACATTCAGTACTTC. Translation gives CASSFHLDGRAAKNIQYF.

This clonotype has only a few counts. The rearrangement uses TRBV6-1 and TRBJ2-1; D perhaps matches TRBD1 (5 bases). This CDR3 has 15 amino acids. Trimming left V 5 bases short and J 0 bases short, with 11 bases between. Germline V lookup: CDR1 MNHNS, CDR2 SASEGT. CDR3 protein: CASSTSRGSYNEQFF. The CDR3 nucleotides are TGTGCCAGCAGTACCTCTAGGGGCTCCTACAATGAGCAGTTCTTC.